The clone carrying this T cell receptor (beta chain) was seen a handful of times. Germline CDR1 reads SQVTM; CDR2 reads ANQGSEA. The CDR3 runs 16 residues. Unmatched junction bases numbered 8, after V lost 5 bases and J lost 3 bases. The entry originates in a study of T-cell reconstitution after alpha-beta-depleted transplantation in children. The library targeted TCRbeta and was prepared with unique molecular identifiers. TCRdb passed the PCR reads through MiXCR, listing each CDR3 protein once. The sample gives fewer than 700,000 distinct CDR3 sequences, 10% to 15% of which show up once; over 2% is in the top ten.

The chain recombines TRBV29-1 with TRBJ2-6; 9 bases agree with TRBD1. The material was PBMCs, mostly from graft donor cells, obtained 360 days after TCRalphabeta/CD19-depleted stem cell transplant. The TCR sequence derives from a male patient aged 10 to 17 who had a stem cell transplant for acute myeloid leukemia, so the T cells may come from the graft donor. The DNA of the CDR3 is TGCAGCGTTTACGACAGGGGGTCACATGGGGCCAACGTCCTGACTTTC. Its protein product is CSVYDRGSHGANVLTF.